This T cell receptor beta chain was identified during a study of shared clonotypes between healthy human individuals. Libraries were prepared by immunoSEQ multiplex PCR; TCRdb keeps only in-frame clonotypes and omits some of them. The sample lists over 2 million clones, about 95% seen once, with about 0.13% in the top ten. This clone has a single count. CDR1 and CDR2 (germline): SQVTM, ANQGSEA. The CDR3 contains 13 residues. Unmatched junction bases numbered 12, after V lost 6 bases and J lost 9 bases. Material for sequencing was naive CD4+ T cells sorted from blood. Subset here: CD45RA+ positively selected. The sequence derives from a man younger than 30 in good health. The chain employs TRBV29-1 and TRBJ2-3; 7 bases line up with TRBD1. CDR3 DNA sequence: TGCAGCGTGAGCACCTCCGGGACAGCAACGCAGTATTTT. Protein product: CSVSTSGTATQYF.